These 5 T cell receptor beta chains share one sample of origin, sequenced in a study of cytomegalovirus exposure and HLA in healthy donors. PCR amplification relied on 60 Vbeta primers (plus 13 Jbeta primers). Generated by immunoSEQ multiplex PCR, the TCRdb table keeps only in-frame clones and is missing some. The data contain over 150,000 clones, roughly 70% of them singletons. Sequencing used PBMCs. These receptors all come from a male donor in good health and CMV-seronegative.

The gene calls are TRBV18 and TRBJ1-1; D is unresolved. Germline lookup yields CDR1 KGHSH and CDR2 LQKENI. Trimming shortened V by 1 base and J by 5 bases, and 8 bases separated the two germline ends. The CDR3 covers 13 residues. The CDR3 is CASSPLEETEAFF. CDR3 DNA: TGTGCCAGCTCACCACTGGAGGAGACTGAAGCTTTCTTT.

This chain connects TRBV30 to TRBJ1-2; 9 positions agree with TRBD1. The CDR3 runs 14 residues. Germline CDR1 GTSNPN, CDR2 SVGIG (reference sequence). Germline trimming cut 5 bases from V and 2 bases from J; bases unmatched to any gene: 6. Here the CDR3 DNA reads TGTGCCTGGGGACAGGGGTTCGTAAACTATGGCTACACCTTC. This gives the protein CAWGQGFVNYGYTF.

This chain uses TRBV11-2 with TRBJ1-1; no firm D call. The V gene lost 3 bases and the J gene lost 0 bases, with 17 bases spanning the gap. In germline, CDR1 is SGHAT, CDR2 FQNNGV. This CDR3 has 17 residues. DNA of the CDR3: TGTGCCAGCAGCTTCTCCGTCGGGGTCGGTATGAACACTGAAGCTTTCTTT. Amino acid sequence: CASSFSVGVGMNTEAFF.

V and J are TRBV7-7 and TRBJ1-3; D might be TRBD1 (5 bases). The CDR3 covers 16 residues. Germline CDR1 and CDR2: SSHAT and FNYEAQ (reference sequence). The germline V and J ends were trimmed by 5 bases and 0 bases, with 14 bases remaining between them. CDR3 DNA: TGTGCCAGCAGCGCGGGACCGGTCTTCTCTGGAAACACCATATATTTT. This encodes CASSAGPVFSGNTIYF.

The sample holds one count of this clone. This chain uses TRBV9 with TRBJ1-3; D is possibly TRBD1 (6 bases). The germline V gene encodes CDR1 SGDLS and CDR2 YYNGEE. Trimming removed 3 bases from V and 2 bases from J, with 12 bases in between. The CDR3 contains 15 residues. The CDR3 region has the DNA TGTGCCAGCAGCGGGTACAGGGACACTGGAAACACCATATATTTT. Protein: CASSGYRDTGNTIYF.